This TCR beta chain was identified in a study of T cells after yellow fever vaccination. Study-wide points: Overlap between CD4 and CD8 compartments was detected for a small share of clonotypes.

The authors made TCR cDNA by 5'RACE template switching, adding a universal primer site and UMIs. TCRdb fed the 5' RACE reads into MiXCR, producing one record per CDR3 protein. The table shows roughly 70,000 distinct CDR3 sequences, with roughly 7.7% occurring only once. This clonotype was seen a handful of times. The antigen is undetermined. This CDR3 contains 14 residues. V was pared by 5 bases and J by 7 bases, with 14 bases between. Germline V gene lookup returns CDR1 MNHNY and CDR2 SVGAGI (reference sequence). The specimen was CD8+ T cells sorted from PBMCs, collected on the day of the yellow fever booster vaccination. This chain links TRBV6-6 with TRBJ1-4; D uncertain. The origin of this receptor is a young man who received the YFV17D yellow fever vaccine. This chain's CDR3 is CASSLGGLSEKLFF. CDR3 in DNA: TGTGCCAGCAGTCTTGGCGGGCTGTCTGAAAAACTGTTTTTT.